The clone carrying this TCR beta chain was picked up one time. Original handling: Estimated nucleated cell counts came from reference gene primer amplification. This table comes from immunoSEQ multiplex PCR, and its TCRdb copy is limited to in-frame clones, with some not included. V, J and clone size derive from that table, while D and trimming were established from the DNA sequence. The sample lists 150,000 to 180,000 clones, 70% to 90% occurring once. These data originate in a study of blood T cell repertoires in COVID-19. Study-wide context: The samples span acute and convalescent COVID-19 from the United States, Italy and Spain. From T cells, B-cell-depleted T cells, or PBMCs came the material, which was cDNA or gDNA.

Seattle researchers signed up patients amid active infection and tracked them longitudinally. Trimming removed 5 bases from V and 0 bases from J, with 20 bases in between. The CDR3 is made up of 19 amino acids. Germline lookup yields CDR1 SGHTA and CDR2 FQGNSA. Sequenced material: peripheral blood. The sequence was obtained from a woman in her sixties with COVID-19, enrolled during active disease. This chain links TRBV7-2 with TRBJ2-6, with a weak D call TRBD2 (6 bases). The CDR3: CASSPRSGGYSSGANVLTF. CDR3 in DNA: TGTGCCAGCAGCCCGAGGTCTGGAGGGTACAGCTCTGGGGCCAACGTCCTGACTTTC.